The sample holds many counts of the clone carrying this T cell receptor beta chain. The antigen remains unidentified. The sample belongs to a study of T-cell memory formation after mild COVID-19. Study-level background: TCR clusters were mostly donor specific. Overall study results and limits: Among contracting clones, CD4+ were mainly CM/EM and CD8+ enriched in EMRA.

Libraries for TCRalpha and TCRbeta carried sample barcodes and unique molecular identifiers via 5'RACE. Via MiXCR, TCRdb re-called the 5' RACE reads, giving one row per CDR3 protein. The table includes 30,000 to 45,000 distinct CDR3 sequences, more than 9.5% detected once. This CDR3 spans 14 amino acids. V was trimmed by 7 bases and J by 2 bases, leaving 12 bases between them. The germline V gene encodes CDR1 DFQATT and CDR2 SNEGSKA (reference sequence). This receptor was identified in a man between 18 and 29 years old who had mild COVID-19 (a few samples of this study predate the infection). Cell type and time point are not known. This chain links TRBV20-1 with TRBJ2-6; D perhaps matches TRBD1 (5 bases). Sequencing was performed on PBMCs or a T cell subset sorted from them (not recorded which). The CDR3 DNA follows: TGCAGTGTAAGCCAAGGGGCTGGGGCCAACGTCCTGACTTTC. Protein: CSVSQGAGANVLTF.